A single sample gave rise to the 7 T cell receptor beta chains below, sequenced in a study of beta chain features in type 1 diabetes. Expressed TCRB transcripts were sequenced because the entire RNA isolate underwent reverse transcription. The table came from immunoSEQ multiplex PCR; TCRdb's copy has only in-frame clones and leaves some out. The sample contains around 310,000 clones, approximately 9.9% of which appear only once. The sample was naive CD4+ T cells from blood. Receptor source: a woman aged 30 to 39 in good health.

The V gene is TRBV18, the J gene TRBJ2-2; 8 positions agree with TRBD1. The CDR3 has 16 amino acids. Germline trimming cut 0 bases from V and 4 bases from J; bases unmatched to any gene: 4. The germline CDR1 and CDR2 sequences are KGHSH and LQKENI. The CDR3, as DNA: TGTGCCAGCTCACCACCCGCAGGGGGCGGCACCGGGGAGCTGTTTTTT. Translating gives CASSPPAGGGTGELFF.

Only a few counts were recorded for this clone. The chain joins TRBV10-3 to TRBJ2-7; tentatively, D is TRBD2 (5 bases). This CDR3 has 16 amino acids. The V end was cut by 6 bases, the J end by 2 bases, with 20 bases between. Germline V gene lookup returns CDR1 ENHRY and CDR2 SYGVKD. The CDR3 spells CAISATLAGSTYEQYF. CDR3 bases: TGTGCCATCAGCGCAACTCTGGCGGGTTCGACCTACGAGCAGTACTTC.

This clone turned up a few times. The chain combines TRBV5-1 with TRBJ2-1; TRBD2 aligns across 14 bases. CDR3 size: 15 residues. Germline V gene lookup returns CDR1 SGHRS and CDR2 YFSETQ. The J segment lost 7 bases and the V segment lost 8 bases, leaving 8 bases of the junction unmatched. This CDR3 is CASNGLAGGGNEQFF. The DNA for the CDR3 is TGCGCCAGTAACGGACTAGCGGGAGGTGGTAATGAGCAGTTCTTC.

This clone has a handful of counts. The chain is built from TRBV19 and TRBJ1-5; TRBD1 matches 8 bases. Germline lookup yields CDR1 LNHDA and CDR2 SQIVND (reference sequence). Unmatched junction bases numbered 5, after V lost 6 bases and J lost 1 base. This CDR3 comprises 15 residues. The CDR3: CASSGQGRSNQPQHF. The CDR3 DNA reads as TGTGCCAGTAGCGGACAGGGTAGGAGCAATCAGCCCCAGCATTTT.

The CDR3 nucleotides read TGTGCCACCAGCAGGAAGACAGGGCCAACTAATGAAAAACTGTTTTTT. Translating gives CATSRKTGPTNEKLFF. The chain carries TRBV15 and TRBJ1-4; 7 bases agree with TRBD1. The germline CDR1 and CDR2 sequences are LNHNV and YYDKDF (reference sequence). Unmatched junction bases numbered 4, after V lost 3 bases and J lost 0 bases. CDR3 length: 16 residues.

In this sample, this clone turned up a few times. This rearrangement joins TRBV2 to TRBJ2-1, with 13 bases aligning to TRBD2. The CDR3 runs to 14 residues. Germline V gene sequence: CDR1 SNHLY, CDR2 FYNNEI. V shed 4 bases and J 8 bases; nucleotides not matched to a gene: 2. CDR3 protein: CASSGTSGSYEQFF. In DNA form, the CDR3 reads TGTGCCAGCAGTGGGACTAGCGGGAGCTATGAGCAGTTCTTC.

This clone appeared a few times. The rearrangement uses TRBV2 and TRBJ2-1; D might be TRBD2 (6 bases). V lost 5 bases to trimming and J lost 5 bases, with 16 bases between them. Looked up from germline, CDR1 is SNHLY and CDR2 is FYNNEI. The CDR3 spans 15 residues. In DNA, the CDR3 is TGTGCCAGCAGTATACTAGCAACTACAGACAATGAGCAGTTCTTC. This sequence encodes CASSILATTDNEQFF.